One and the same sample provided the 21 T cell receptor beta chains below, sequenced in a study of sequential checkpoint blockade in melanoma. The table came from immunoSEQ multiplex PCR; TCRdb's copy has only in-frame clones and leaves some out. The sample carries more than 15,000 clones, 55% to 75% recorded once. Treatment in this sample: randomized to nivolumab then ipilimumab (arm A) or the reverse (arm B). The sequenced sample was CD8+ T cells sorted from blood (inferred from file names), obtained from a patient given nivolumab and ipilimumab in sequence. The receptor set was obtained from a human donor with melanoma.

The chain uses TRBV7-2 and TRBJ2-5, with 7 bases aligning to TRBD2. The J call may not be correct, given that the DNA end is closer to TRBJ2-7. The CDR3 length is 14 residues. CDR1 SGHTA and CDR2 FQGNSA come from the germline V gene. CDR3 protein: CASSLNGEGDEQYF. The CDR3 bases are TGTGCCAGCAGCTTGAACGGGGAGGGTGACGAGCAGTACTTC.

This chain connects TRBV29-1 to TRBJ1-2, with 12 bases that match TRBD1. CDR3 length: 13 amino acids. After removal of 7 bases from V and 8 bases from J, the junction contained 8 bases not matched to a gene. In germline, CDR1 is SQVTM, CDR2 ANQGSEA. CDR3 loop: CSAGTGGFGGYTF. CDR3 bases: TGCAGCGCCGGGACAGGGGGCTTTGGCGGCTACACCTTC.

In nucleotides, the CDR3 is TGTGCCAGCAGCTCCGGACAGGGGGCTTCCTACGAGCAGTACTTC. It translates to CASSSGQGASYEQYF. The chain is built from TRBV7-9 and TRBJ2-7, with 11 bases matching TRBD1. There are 15 residues in the CDR3. J gave up 1 base and V 4 bases, and 3 bases lay outside the gene matches. Per the germline V gene, CDR1 is SEHNR and CDR2 is FQNEAQ (reference sequence).

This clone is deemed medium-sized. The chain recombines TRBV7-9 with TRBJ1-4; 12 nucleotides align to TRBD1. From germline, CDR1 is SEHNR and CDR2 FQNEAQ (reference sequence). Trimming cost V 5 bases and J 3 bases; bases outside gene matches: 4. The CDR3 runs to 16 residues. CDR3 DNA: TGTGCCAGCAGCCCCGGGACAGGGGGCTCTAATGAAAAACTGTTTTTT. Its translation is CASSPGTGGSNEKLFF.

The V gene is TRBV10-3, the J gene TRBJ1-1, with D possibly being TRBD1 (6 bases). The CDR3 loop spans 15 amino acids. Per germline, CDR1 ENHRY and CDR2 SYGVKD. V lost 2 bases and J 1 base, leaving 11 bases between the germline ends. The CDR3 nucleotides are TGTGCCATCAGTGAGCCAATGACAGGGAACACTGAAGCTTTCTTT. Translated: CAISEPMTGNTEAFF.

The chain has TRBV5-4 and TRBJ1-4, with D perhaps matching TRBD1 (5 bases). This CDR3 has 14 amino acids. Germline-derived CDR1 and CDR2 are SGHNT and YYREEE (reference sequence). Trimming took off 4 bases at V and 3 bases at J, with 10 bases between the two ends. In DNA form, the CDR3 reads TGTGCCAGCAGCCTGGGGCCCTCTAATGAAAAACTGTTTTTT. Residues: CASSLGPSNEKLFF.

The CDR3 coding sequence is TGTGCCAGCAGCACCACGGGAGAGGGAGCAGCCGAGCAGTACTTC. Its translation is CASSTTGEGAAEQYF. The rearrangement joins TRBV6-5 to TRBJ2-7; a possible D gene is TRBD2 (6 bases). Trimming shortened V by 6 bases and J by 6 bases, and 21 bases separated the two germline ends. This CDR3 has 15 residues. CDR1 and CDR2 (germline): MNHEY, SVGAGI.

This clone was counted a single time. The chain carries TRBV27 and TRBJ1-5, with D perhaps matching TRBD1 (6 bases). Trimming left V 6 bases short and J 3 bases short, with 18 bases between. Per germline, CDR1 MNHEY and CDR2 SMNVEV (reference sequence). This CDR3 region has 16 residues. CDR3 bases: TGTGCCAGCAGCCCCAGAGGGGGGAGGGTCAATCAGCCCCAGCATTTT. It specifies CASSPRGGRVNQPQHF.

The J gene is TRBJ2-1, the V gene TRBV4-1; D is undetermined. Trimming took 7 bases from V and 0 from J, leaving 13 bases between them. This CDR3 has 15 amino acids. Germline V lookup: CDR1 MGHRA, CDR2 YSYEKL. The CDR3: CASTPARGSYNEQFF. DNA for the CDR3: TGCGCCAGCACCCCCGCGCGTGGCTCCTACAATGAGCAGTTCTTC.

CDR3 residues: CASSAAPRTSSYEQYF. The CDR3, as DNA: TGTGCCAGCAGCGCAGCCCCCAGGACATCCTCCTACGAGCAGTACTTC. The rearrangement uses TRBV11-2 and TRBJ2-7; TRBD1 is a possible D gene (5 bases). The germline V gene has CDR1 SGHAT and CDR2 FQNNGV. The V end was cut by 5 bases, the J end by 0 bases, with 17 bases between. This CDR3 has 16 amino acids.

The CDR3 sequence: CSDGGGTEAFF. CDR3 nucleotides: TGCAGCGATGGCGGGGGCACTGAAGCTTTCTTT. V usage is TRBV29-1 and J usage is TRBJ1-1; TRBD1 might be the D (5 bases). V lost 7 bases, J lost 4 bases, and 10 bases lay in between. The CDR3 length is 11 residues. Per the germline V gene, CDR1 is SQVTM and CDR2 is ANQGSEA.

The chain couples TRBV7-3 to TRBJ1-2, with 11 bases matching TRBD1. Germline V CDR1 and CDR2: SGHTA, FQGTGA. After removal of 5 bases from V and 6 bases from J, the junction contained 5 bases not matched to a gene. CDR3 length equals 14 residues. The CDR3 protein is CASSTRTGGDGYTF. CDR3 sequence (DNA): TGTGCCAGCAGCACTAGGACAGGGGGCGATGGCTACACCTTC.

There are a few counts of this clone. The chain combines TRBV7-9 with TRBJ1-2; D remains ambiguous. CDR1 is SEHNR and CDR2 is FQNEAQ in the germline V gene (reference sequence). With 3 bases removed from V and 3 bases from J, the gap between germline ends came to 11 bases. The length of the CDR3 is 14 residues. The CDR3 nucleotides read TGTGCCAGCAGCTTTTTGGCTTCTGACTATGGCTACACCTTC. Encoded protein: CASSFLASDYGYTF.

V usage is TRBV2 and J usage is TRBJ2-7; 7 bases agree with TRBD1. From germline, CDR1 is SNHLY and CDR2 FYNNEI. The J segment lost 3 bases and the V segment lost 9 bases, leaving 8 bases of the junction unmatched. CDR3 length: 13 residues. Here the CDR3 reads CASTPGQFYEQYF. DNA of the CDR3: TGTGCCAGTACGCCGGGACAGTTCTACGAGCAGTACTTC.

CDR3 in DNA: TGTGCCACCAGCAGAGATTTGAGACTAGCGGGTCCCGGGGGGCAGTTCTTC. Translating gives CATSRDLRLAGPGGQFF. The V and J genes are TRBV15 and TRBJ2-1; 10 nucleotides align to TRBD2. The CDR3 extends over 17 amino acids. V gave up 0 bases and J gave up 12 bases; unmatched junction bases: 14. CDR1 is LNHNV, CDR2 YYDKDF, per germline (reference sequence).

CDR3 residues: CASSIDTYYEQYF. Written as DNA, the CDR3 is TGTGCCAGCAGCATCGACACATACTACGAGCAGTACTTC. The chain carries TRBV14 and TRBJ2-7; D is unclear. V was clipped by 5 bases and J by 3 bases, with 11 bases between them. There are 13 residues in the CDR3. Germline CDR1 SGHDN, CDR2 FVKESK. Looking up the rest from reference TRBV14 and TRBJ2-7 gives the full variable domain: EAGVTQFPSHSVIEKGQTVTLRCDPISGHDNLYWYRRVMGKEIKFLLHFVKESKQDESGMPNNRFLAERTGGTYSTLKVQPAELEDSGVYFCASSIDTYYEQYFGPGTRLTVT.

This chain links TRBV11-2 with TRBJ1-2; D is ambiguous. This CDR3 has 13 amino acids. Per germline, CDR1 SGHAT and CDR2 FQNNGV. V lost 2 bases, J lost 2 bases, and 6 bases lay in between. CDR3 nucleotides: TGTGCCAGCAGCTTATTGAGAAACTATGGCTACACCTTC. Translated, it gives CASSLLRNYGYTF.

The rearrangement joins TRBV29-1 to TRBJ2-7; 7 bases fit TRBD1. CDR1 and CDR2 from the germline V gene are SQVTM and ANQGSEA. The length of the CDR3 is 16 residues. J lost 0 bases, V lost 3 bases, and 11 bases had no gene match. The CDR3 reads CSVEGVTGVSSYEQYF. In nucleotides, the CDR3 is TGCAGCGTTGAGGGGGTAACAGGGGTCAGCTCCTACGAGCAGTACTTC.

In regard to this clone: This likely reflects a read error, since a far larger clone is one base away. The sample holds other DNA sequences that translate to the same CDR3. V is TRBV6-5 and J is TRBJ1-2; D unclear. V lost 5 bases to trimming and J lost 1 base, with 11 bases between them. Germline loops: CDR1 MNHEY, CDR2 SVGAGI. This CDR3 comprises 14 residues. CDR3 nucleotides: TGTGCCAGCAGTGAGTCTTGGAGTAACTATGGCTACACCTTC. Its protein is CASSESWSNYGYTF.

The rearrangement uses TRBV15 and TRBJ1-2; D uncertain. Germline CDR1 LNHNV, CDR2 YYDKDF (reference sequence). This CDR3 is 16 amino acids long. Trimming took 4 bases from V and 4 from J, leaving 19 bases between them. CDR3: CATSISRRARGYGYTF. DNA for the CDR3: TGTGCCACCAGCATTTCACGGAGGGCGCGGGGCTATGGCTACACCTTC.

In DNA, the CDR3 is TGTGCCAGCAGTCCCCCCGGGGGGCGGACTGAAGCTTTCTTT. Translated: CASSPPGGRTEAFF. The rearrangement joins TRBV27 to TRBJ1-1; possibly TRBD1 for D (6 bases). CDR1 is MNHEY and CDR2 is SMNVEV in the germline V gene (reference sequence). The CDR3 is made up of 14 amino acids. The ends were cut back, 5 bases at V and 5 bases at J, with 15 bases in the middle.